These 11 T cell receptor beta chains originate from one sample sequenced in a study of cytomegalovirus exposure and HLA in healthy donors. Primers for the PCR totalled 60 Vbeta and 13 Jbeta. Data came from immunoSEQ multiplex PCR; TCRdb stores just in-frame clones and leaves some out. The profile shows about 120,000 clones, approximately 80% of them singletons. The material sequenced was PBMCs. Receptor source: a woman under 30 in good health and CMV-seronegative.

V usage is TRBV6-5 and J usage is TRBJ2-5, with a possible D match to TRBD1 (6 bases). The DNA end favors TRBJ2-7, so the J call may be wrong. The germline gives CDR1 MNHEY, CDR2 SVGAGI. The CDR3 totals 13 residues. CDR3 amino acids: CASSYDRNYEQYF. The DNA for the CDR3 is TGTGCCAGCAGTTACGACAGGAACTACGAGCAGTACTTC.

The V and J genes are TRBV5-1 and TRBJ2-6, with D possibly matching TRBD2 (5 bases). The CDR3 has 18 residues. Trimming took 2 bases from V and 1 from J, leaving 16 bases between them. Germline CDR1 is SGHRS and CDR2 is YFSETQ. The CDR3 loop reads CASSLLLVPASGANVLTF. CDR3 in DNA: TGCGCCAGCAGCTTACTACTAGTCCCCGCATCTGGGGCCAACGTCCTGACTTTC.

This clone was seen more than once but under ten times. The J gene is TRBJ2-1, the V gene TRBV19; 7 bases fit TRBD2. After removal of 4 bases from V and 8 bases from J, the junction contained 14 bases not matched to a gene. Per the germline V gene, CDR1 is LNHDA and CDR2 is SQIVND (reference sequence). The CDR3 consists of 16 residues. The CDR3 region is CASSNGRDPGGYEQFF. CDR3 in DNA: TGTGCCAGTAGTAACGGCCGGGACCCCGGGGGGTATGAGCAGTTCTTC.

CDR3: CATGDRVGSPLHF. CDR3 nucleotide sequence: TGTGCCACCGGAGACAGGGTGGGTTCACCCCTCCACTTT. This chain links TRBV19 with TRBJ1-6, with TRBD1 identical over 7 bases. The CDR3 loop spans 13 amino acids. Germline CDR1 is LNHDA and CDR2 is SQIVND (reference sequence). Germline trimming cut 10 bases from V and 9 bases from J; bases unmatched to any gene: 9.

The chain links TRBV7-9 to TRBJ2-7; 10 nucleotides line up with TRBD1. Trimming cost V 1 base and J 5 bases; bases outside gene matches: 5. The CDR3 is made up of 15 amino acids. Looked up from germline, CDR1 is SEHNR and CDR2 is FQNEAQ (reference sequence). For the CDR3, the DNA is TGTGCCAGCAGCTTAGGGGGGACAGGGGTCCACGAGCAGTACTTC. Translation: CASSLGGTGVHEQYF.

The CDR3 reads CASSDVQGARDTQYF. The CDR3, as DNA: TGTGCCAGCAGTGACGTGCAGGGGGCGCGGGATACGCAGTATTTT. The V gene is TRBV25-1, the J gene TRBJ2-3; 8 nucleotides agree with TRBD1. Germline trimming cut 3 bases from V and 6 bases from J; bases unmatched to any gene: 8. The germline V gene has CDR1 MGHDK and CDR2 SYGVNS. This CDR3 has 15 amino acids.

V usage is TRBV5-6 and J usage is TRBJ2-7, with D unresolved. V shed 2 bases and J shed 7 bases, with 10 bases lying between them. In germline, CDR1 is SGHDT, CDR2 YYEEEE. The CDR3 length is 12 residues. CDR3 sequence (DNA): TGTGCCAGCAGCTTTATAGTCGGTGAGCAGTACTTC. Encoded protein: CASSFIVGEQYF. Combining the CDR3 with reference TRBV5-6 and TRBJ2-7 gives the whole variable domain DAGVTQSPTHLIKTRGQQVTLRCSPKSGHDTVSWYQQALGQGPQFIFQYYEEEERQRGNFPDRFSGHQFPNYSSELNVNALLLGDSALYLCASSFIVGEQYFGPGTRLTVT.

The chain uses TRBV18 and TRBJ1-4, with D possibly TRBD1 on 5 matching bases. Trimming cost V 3 bases and J 5 bases, with 13 bases left between them. The CDR3 sequence is 15 residues long. From germline, CDR1 is KGHSH and CDR2 LQKENI. This chain's CDR3 is CASSPSAGVNEKLFF. CDR3 nucleotides: TGTGCCAGCTCACCTTCGGCGGGGGTCAATGAAAAACTGTTTTTT.

The chain has TRBV7-2 and TRBJ2-7, with TRBD1 as a possible D gene (8 bases). The germline gives CDR1 SGHTA, CDR2 FQGNSA. V lost 6 bases and J 1 base, leaving 16 bases between the germline ends. The CDR3 is 15 amino acids. DNA for the CDR3: TGTGCCAGCAGTAATAACAGGGGGGGTTCCTACGAGCAGTACTTC. Translating it yields CASSNNRGGSYEQYF.

V is TRBV19 and J is TRBJ2-4, with 7 bases that match TRBD1. V gave up 5 bases and J gave up 12 bases; unmatched junction bases: 16. Germline loops: CDR1 LNHDA, CDR2 SQIVND (reference sequence). CDR3 size: 15 residues. For the CDR3, the DNA is TGTGCCAGTAGTGGGTTTGAAGGGGGCGCGTATGGTCAGTACTTC. Translating gives CASSGFEGGAYGQYF.

This clone was found a few times. The chain combines TRBV5-1 with TRBJ2-1, with D possibly being TRBD1 (6 bases). Germline assignment: CDR1 SGHRS and CDR2 YFSETQ. This CDR3 is 15 amino acids long. V lost 0 bases and J lost 5, with 12 bases in between. As DNA, the CDR3 is TGCGCCAGCAGCTTGGCAAAACAGGGTCACAATGAGCAGTTCTTC. It is translated as CASSLAKQGHNEQFF.